Sequencing of this T cell receptor (beta chain) was carried out in a study of T cells after somatic rescue of genetic block. The method was immunoSEQ multiplex PCR; TCRdb's version includes in-frame clones alone and lacks a portion of them. In the table there are some 15,000 clones, over 60% of which are singletons. This clonotype originated in a man between 18 and 29 years old. Sequencing used peripheral blood mononuclear cells (PBMCs).

The chain's CDR3 is CASSQDSRSYNSPLHF. As DNA, the CDR3 is TGCGCCAGCAGCCAAGATTCCAGGTCCTATAATTCACCCCTCCACTTT. This chain joins TRBV4-1 and TRBJ1-6, with D hard to call. Trimming left V 0 bases short and J 1 base short, with 7 bases between. The CDR3 spans 16 residues. Germline V gene data show CDR1 as MGHRA and CDR2 as YSYEKL.